Shown below are 27 T cell receptor beta chains from a single sample sequenced in a study of identical twins. Each CDR3 protein gets one entry after TCRdb re-called the 5' RACE reads with MiXCR. The sample comprises some 730,000 distinct CDR3 sequences, roughly 18% of which are singletons, and approximately 14% rests with the top ten. These data were likewise used in another study, on T cells expressing NK-cell markers.

The specimen sequenced was PBMCs. Every receptor here comes from a woman aged 18-29 years in good health.

This clonotype showed up just a few times. The CDR3, as DNA: TGTGCCAGCAGCCCCCTCCCCCGGGGGGGGGCAGATACGCAGTATTTT. Encoded protein: CASSPLPRGGADTQYF. The rearrangement links TRBV11-3 to TRBJ2-3; 8 bases agree with TRBD2. V shed 5 bases, J shed 4 bases, and the junction held 11 bases outside the gene matches. The germline V gene encodes CDR1 SGHNT and CDR2 YENEEA. This CDR3 region has 16 residues.

This clonotype was seen a few times. The chain recombines TRBV20-1 with TRBJ1-1, with TRBD1 identical over 7 bases. Germline CDR1 and CDR2: DFQATT and SNEGSKA (reference sequence). This CDR3 has 15 residues. V dropped 3 bases and J dropped 1; count of bases not matched to a gene: 8. CDR3 protein: CSARGIYRGNTEAFF. CDR3 DNA: TGCAGTGCTAGGGGAATTTACAGGGGGAACACTGAAGCTTTCTTT.

This clonotype was picked up a small number of times. The chain combines TRBV20-1 with TRBJ2-5; D unclear. The length of the CDR3 is 14 residues. V was cut by 5 bases and J by 1 base, with 14 bases left in between. Germline CDR1 and CDR2: DFQATT and SNEGSKA (reference sequence). The DNA for the CDR3 is TGCAGTGCTGTACGTAGGGCCCTCCAAGAGACCCAGTACTTC. Translated: CSAVRRALQETQYF.

The rearrangement joins TRBV6-6 to TRBJ2-1; 7 bases line up with TRBD1. Germline trimming cut 5 bases from V and 10 bases from J; bases unmatched to any gene: 5. This CDR3 region has 12 residues. CDR1 and CDR2 from the germline V gene are MNHNY and SVGAGI (reference sequence). The CDR3 spells CASSHLQGEQFF. The DNA for the CDR3 is TGTGCCAGCAGTCACCTACAGGGGGAGCAGTTCTTC.

This clonotype has a count of ten or more. The chain has TRBV6-5 and TRBJ2-7, with 10 bases aligning to TRBD1. J lost 8 bases, V lost 1 base, and 11 bases had no gene match. The CDR3 spans 16 residues. Germline V gives CDR1 MNHEY, CDR2 SVGAGI. CDR3 amino acids: CASSYFARDRGGKQYF. CDR3 bases: TGTGCCAGCAGTTACTTTGCACGGGACAGGGGAGGGAAGCAGTACTTC.

This chain links TRBV12-3 or TRBV12-4 with TRBJ2-5; TRBD1 aligns across 10 bases. V lost 0 bases to trimming and J lost 4 bases; unmatched junction nucleotides: 5. This CDR3 region has 16 residues. The CDR3 DNA reads as TGTGCCAGCAGTTTAGCGCGTCGGACAGGGGGAGAGACCCAGTACTTC. Encoded protein: CASSLARRTGGETQYF.

The V and J genes are TRBV12-3 or TRBV12-4 and TRBJ2-7; D ambiguous. V was trimmed by 3 bases and J by 4 bases, leaving 13 bases between them. The CDR3 has 14 amino acids. CDR3 DNA: TGTGCCAGCAGTTTGACCGCGGTGCTTTACGAGCAGTACTTC. Amino acid sequence: CASSLTAVLYEQYF.

This sequence joins TRBV12-3 or TRBV12-4 and TRBJ2-1; D not certain. The CDR3 runs to 14 residues. Trimming shortened V by 5 bases and J by 3 bases, and 11 bases separated the two germline ends. The CDR3 nucleotides read TGTGCCAGCAGTCCTACTGGTTACTACAATGAGCAGTTCTTC. This codes for CASSPTGYYNEQFF.

A few counts support this clonotype. The J gene is TRBJ2-3, the V gene TRBV27; 7 positions agree with TRBD2. Germline lookup yields CDR1 MNHEY and CDR2 SMNVEV (reference sequence). V lost 3 bases, J lost 0 bases, and 6 bases stayed unmatched. This CDR3 region has 16 residues. CDR3 amino acids: CASSFGAGRSTDTQYF. The CDR3 bases are TGTGCCAGCAGTTTCGGAGCGGGGAGGAGCACAGATACGCAGTATTTT.

This rearrangement joins TRBV5-1 to TRBJ2-1; a weak D match, TRBD2 (6 bases). The ends were cut back, 5 bases at V and 6 bases at J, with 12 bases in the middle. The CDR3 length is 13 residues. Germline V lookup: CDR1 SGHRS, CDR2 YFSETQ. CDR3 nucleotide sequence: TGCGCCAGCAGGGCGGGACGTCCCAATGAGCAGTTCTTC. This sequence encodes CASRAGRPNEQFF.

This chain's CDR3 is CASSLEVRGVEDTQYF. The CDR3 DNA is TGTGCCAGCAGCTTGGAAGTCCGGGGAGTAGAAGATACGCAGTATTTT. The chain carries TRBV5-5 and TRBJ2-3, with D possibly being TRBD2 (5 bases). Trimming cost V 0 bases and J 5 bases, with 16 bases left between them. The length of the CDR3 is 16 residues. CDR1 and CDR2 (germline): SGHKS, YYEKEE (reference sequence).

The rearrangement uses TRBV7-8 and TRBJ1-2; no firm D call. The CDR3 length is 12 residues. The V and J ends lost 4 bases and 6 bases respectively, with 9 bases between them. Germline V gives CDR1 SGHVS, CDR2 FQNEAQ. The CDR3 reads CASSSNYDGYTF. The CDR3 coding sequence is TGTGCCAGCAGCTCCAACTACGATGGCTACACCTTC.

This chain joins TRBV19 and TRBJ1-1, with no clear D. Germline CDR1 LNHDA, CDR2 SQIVND (reference sequence). The CDR3 loop spans 15 amino acids. Trimming left V 7 bases short and J 2 bases short, with 17 bases between. CDR3 amino acids: CASITGGGPNTEAFF. The DNA of the CDR3 is TGTGCCAGTATCACCGGAGGAGGGCCTAACACTGAAGCTTTCTTT.

The gene calls are TRBV12-3 or TRBV12-4 and TRBJ2-1; D might be TRBD1 (6 bases). V lost 6 bases and J lost 7, with 10 bases in between. The CDR3 consists of 12 residues. In DNA form, the CDR3 reads TGTGCCAGCAGCAACAGGGTAAATGAGCAGTTCTTC. Its translation: CASSNRVNEQFF.

J is TRBJ2-7 and V is TRBV5-6; no definite D call. There are 15 residues in the CDR3. V dropped 1 base and J dropped 5 bases, with 16 bases sitting between them. The germline V gene has CDR1 SGHDT and CDR2 YYEEEE. CDR3 coding DNA: TGTGCCAGCAGCTTGAAGACGACGAACCGGGACGAGCAGTACTTC. This translates into CASSLKTTNRDEQYF.

This clonotype was seen a few times. This chain connects TRBV20-1 to TRBJ2-7; D may be TRBD1 or TRBD2 (5 bases each). Trimming stripped 2 bases from V and 3 bases from J, with 23 bases between. CDR3 size: 17 residues. Germline loops: CDR1 DFQATT, CDR2 SNEGSKA (reference sequence). CDR3 residues: CSARRGVGTPSDYEQYF. DNA for the CDR3: TGCAGTGCTAGAAGAGGGGTAGGTACTCCCTCCGACTACGAGCAGTACTTC.

This clonotype was seen a few times. V is TRBV5-6 and J is TRBJ1-1; 8 positions agree with TRBD1. The CDR3 has 13 residues. The V and J ends lost 6 bases and 5 bases, in that order; junction bases with no gene match: 6. Germline V gives CDR1 SGHDT, CDR2 YYEEEE. CDR3 protein: CASIGQGRTEAFF. DNA for the CDR3: TGTGCCAGCATTGGACAGGGTAGAACTGAAGCTTTCTTT.

This clonotype has just a few counts. J is TRBJ2-1 and V is TRBV15; no definite D call. There are 15 residues in the CDR3. The germline V gene encodes CDR1 LNHNV and CDR2 YYDKDF (reference sequence). Trimming took 8 bases from V and 7 from J, leaving 21 bases between them. The CDR3 region has the DNA TGTGCCACCGTTGGGTCCCTAGGATTGAGGAATGAGCAGTTCTTC. Amino acid sequence: CATVGSLGLRNEQFF.

This clonotype appeared once. For the CDR3, the DNA is TGTGCCAGCTCACCTCCTTCCGGGACAGGGGGCTACGAGCAGTACTTC. It translates to CASSPPSGTGGYEQYF. J is TRBJ2-7 and V is TRBV18; 11 nucleotides match TRBD1. The CDR3 extends over 16 amino acids. After removal of 3 bases from V and 3 bases from J, the junction contained 7 bases not matched to a gene. Germline V gives CDR1 KGHSH, CDR2 LQKENI.

This clonotype has more than one count but fewer than ten. The gene calls are TRBV12-3 or TRBV12-4 and TRBJ2-3; either TRBD1 or TRBD2 may supply D (5 bases each). The V end lost 4 bases, the J end lost 5 bases, and 13 bases lay between the germline ends. The CDR3 has 14 residues. The CDR3 nucleotides are TGTGCCAGCAGTTCAGGGCTAGCTGGAGATACGCAGTATTTT. Its protein is CASSSGLAGDTQYF.

The chain couples TRBV21-1 to TRBJ2-3; the table's TRBD2 call for D was not verified on the DNA. TRBV21-1 represents a pseudogene. The CDR3 sequence is 18 residues long. In DNA, the CDR3 is TGTGCCAGCAGCAAAGGAGGACCCACTAGCGAGGACACAGATACGCAGTATTTT. Amino acids: CASSKGGPTSEDTDTQYF.

This clonotype occurred a few times. The chain joins TRBV5-1 to TRBJ2-3, with D possibly TRBD2 on 6 matching bases. Per the germline V gene, CDR1 is SGHRS and CDR2 is YFSETQ. The CDR3 contains 13 residues. The V end was cut by 4 bases, the J end by 5 bases, with 11 bases between. The CDR3 bases are TGCGCCAGCAGCAAGACTAGTGGAGATACGCAGTATTTT. As protein: CASSKTSGDTQYF.

The V gene is TRBV6-2 or TRBV6-3, the J gene TRBJ2-7, with TRBD1 matching over 9 bases. V trimming: 5 bases; J trimming: 3 bases; junction bases outside the gene matches: 5. Germline loops: CDR1 MNHEY, CDR2 SVGEGT. The length of the CDR3 is 14 residues. The CDR3 DNA is TGTGCCAGCAGTAACCGGGACAGGGTCTACGAGCAGTACTTC. Protein sequence: CASSNRDRVYEQYF.

The genes are TRBV20-1 and TRBJ2-7; 8 bases line up with TRBD2. The ends lost 6 bases at V and 2 bases at J; junction bases unmatched: 9. This CDR3 contains 14 residues. Germline assignment: CDR1 DFQATT and CDR2 SNEGSKA (reference sequence). The CDR3 reads CSAQKSGRPYEQYF. The DNA for the CDR3 is TGCAGTGCGCAGAAAAGCGGGAGACCCTACGAGCAGTACTTC.

V gene TRBV12-3 or TRBV12-4 combines with J gene TRBJ2-1; 7 positions match TRBD1. The CDR3 runs to 14 residues. Losses at the gene ends were 6 bases for V and 1 base for J; bases not matched to a gene: 3. CDR3 DNA sequence: TGTGCCAGCAGCCAGGGGGTGTCCTACAATGAGCAGTTCTTC. Its translation is CASSQGVSYNEQFF.

This sequence joins TRBV5-1 and TRBJ2-5; D tentatively reads TRBD1 or TRBD2 (5 bases each). This CDR3 is built from 14 residues. Looked up from germline, CDR1 is SGHRS and CDR2 is YFSETQ. Trimming took off 0 bases at V and 3 bases at J, with 9 bases between the two ends. CDR3 residues: CASSLERGKETQYF. CDR3 nucleotide sequence: TGCGCCAGCAGCTTGGAGAGGGGTAAAGAGACCCAGTACTTC.

As for this clonotype: Its ends do not fully match the called genes, so a read error is possible. This chain joins TRBV6-1 and TRBJ2-4; D is uncertain. The CDR3 is 15 residues long. From germline, CDR1 is MNHNS and CDR2 SASEGT. The CDR3: CASSTTLGLKTIQYF. The CDR3 nucleotides are TGTGCCAGCAGTACCACTCTCGGGCTGAAAACCATTCAGTACTTC.